This entry features one TCR beta chain sequence. In its sample, this clonotype was seen many times. No antigen is known for it. No clone much larger than this one lies a single base away; base qualities are absent. Library preparation was by 5' RACE. The sequencer listed for this sample is Illumina HiSeq 2000. Template switching introduced a universal primer binding site; the final cDNA contained a unique molecular identifier, enabling accurate counting of TCR cDNA molecules. First-strand cDNA for TCR alpha and beta chains was synthesized from specific primers in the conserved constant-segment region. To control for contamination, each cDNA library was double barcoded with a SMART-Mk sample barcode plus Illumina barcodes. TruSeq adapter sequences along with Illumina sample barcodes were introduced in two successive PCR steps. The Illumina HiSeq platform was used with custom primers to sequence TCR alpha and beta cDNA libraries. Per the authors' processing: Raw reads were processed with MiGEC to extract unique molecular identifiers, and MiXCR was used to determine CDR3 positions. Recombination models were inferred per individual with the repgenHMM and IGoR tools using an EM algorithm. Shared clonotypes were analyzed with the tcR package in R, and sharing was normalized by the product of cloneset sizes. Out-of-frame nonproductive sequences were analyzed to study raw recombination free of thymic and clonal selection effects. TCRdb reran the public reads through fastp at Q25 and MiXCR, keeping productive beta chains. Under each unique CDR3 protein, matching rows form one entry showing the most common genes and DNA. What appears here as the V and J calls and clone size reflects TCRdb's work, not the paper's. Across this sample there are under 300,000 distinct CDR3 sequences, with roughly 13% seen only once. The ten largest clones take up approximately 4% of the sample.

Every donor was a healthy Caucasian. The twin cohort consisted of three pairs of female monozygotic twins, all aged about 18 to 29 years. Miltenyi CD45RO+ enrichment and human naive T-cell isolation kits were used to isolate memory (CD45RO+) and naive T cells from PBMC. As encoded in the germline V gene, CDR1 is KGHDR while CDR2 is SFDVKD. Measured from the cysteine to the phenylalanine, the CDR3 is 16 residues long. Only CDR3 DNA is held: 48 bases, read in frame from base 1. After removal of 3 bases from V and 5 bases from J, the junction retains 3 bases not matched to a gene. This record belongs to a study of identical twins (TCRdb year 2016). Context from the whole study: To test whether fetal clonotypes persist, this study deep-sequenced TCR alpha and beta repertoires from monozygotic twins, from unrelated adults of various ages, and from cord blood. To rule out contamination, the twin experiments were replicated at different times with different library preparation protocols.

The study at large found these results: Invariant T cells such as MAIT and iNKT could partly confound zero-insertion analyses, although diverse VJ usage argued against such confounding for most clonotypes. Because the same donors could not be followed over many years, the conclusions depended on cross-sectional statistical analysis. Excess twin sharing in beta out-of-frame sequences was weaker because fewer shared sequences lowered the signal-to-noise ratio. Compared with coincidental sharing between unrelated individuals, out-of-frame TCR alpha sequences shared between twins showed an excess of sequences with low generation probability. In monozygotic twins, recombination models systematically underestimated out-of-frame TCR alpha sharing, but the models matched the sharing seen between unrelated individuals. Abundant cord blood beta clonotypes had fewer insertions, young adult naive repertoires showed a similar but weaker trend, and memory repertoires showed no such trend.

These data also featured in a second study, about yellow fever vaccine responses in identical twins. The second study reports: According to the authors, the vaccine-induced T cell response in identical twins seemed to be partly convergent and partly specific to each individual. Focusing on identical twins, the study followed the T cell clones that responded to the vaccine, and did so with precision.

The clonotype originates from a young woman in good health. The chain joins TRBV24-1 to TRBJ2-1; the central 13 bases match TRBD2. Sequenced: memory (CD45RO+) T cells sorted from blood. The cell subset or site label on this specimen signifies: CD45RO+ enriched T cells. The CDR3 has the sequence CATSDPTSGRDNEQFF. The nucleotides read TGTGCCACCAGTGATCCAACTAGCGGGAGGGACAATGAGCAGTTCTTC.